This TCR beta chain was sequenced for a study of graft-versus-host responses after intestinal transplantation. Broader study findings: Investigators detected GvH clones in recipient marrow, with some emerging earlier in ileum or blood.

TCRdb keeps only in-frame clones here, not all; method: immunoSEQ multiplex PCR. This table holds around 100,000 clones, around 94% found once. The CDR3 contains 15 residues. Trimming pared 1 base from V and 3 bases from J, leaving 12 bases between. The V gene's germline CDR1 is SGHVS and CDR2 FQNEAQ. Notes on this clone: Its target is unknown.

The TCR comes from a human donor who was the organ donor for an intestinal transplant. V usage is TRBV7-8 and J usage is TRBJ1-1; no definite D call. Sample: unstimulated CD8+ T cells sorted from spleen or lymph node cells, taken before transplant. In DNA form, the CDR3 reads TGTGCCAGCAGCTTAGGTGGAAGGTGGGACACTGAAGCTTTCTTT. Its translation: CASSLGGRWDTEAFF.